This passage covers 3 T cell receptor beta chains from one sample sequenced in a study of blood T cells in healthy people across ages. Alongside a J-beta primer mix, a sample-barcoded 5' primer served in a second PCR lasting roughly 7 to 11 cycles. TCRdb itself ran the 5' RACE reads through MiXCR, one entry per CDR3 protein. Here the sample spans 800,000 to 1,300,000 distinct CDR3 sequences, around 27% being singletons. These sequences were also reported in another study, on T cells of mothers and their children.

The sequencing sample was made of blood. The source of these receptors is a girl between 2 and 10 years old in good health.

This clonotype was detected only a few times. V and J are TRBV4-2 and TRBJ2-5; D is unclear. Matching the DNA end better, TRBJ2-7 makes the J call doubtful. Germline CDR1 is LGHNA and CDR2 is YNFKEQ. This CDR3 region has 14 residues. CDR3 amino acids: CASSPRRNSYEQYF. In DNA form, the CDR3 reads TGTGCCAGCAGCCCTAGACGGAACTCCTACGAGCAGTACTTC.

Only a few counts were recorded for this clonotype. This rearrangement joins TRBV29-1 to TRBJ2-5, with 10 positions matching TRBD2. This CDR3 is built from 13 residues. Germline trimming cut 4 bases from V and 1 base from J; bases unmatched to any gene: 0. The germline CDR1 and CDR2 sequences are SQVTM and ANQGSEA. CDR3 nucleotides: TGCAGCGTTGGGACTAGCGGCCAAGAGACCCAGTACTTC. It specifies CSVGTSGQETQYF.

V usage is TRBV11-1 and J usage is TRBJ1-6; D might be TRBD1 (6 bases). This CDR3 has 16 residues. The V gene's germline CDR1 is SGHAT and CDR2 FQDESV (reference sequence). Trimming stripped 1 base from V and 8 bases from J, with 15 bases between. The DNA of the CDR3 is TGTGCCAGCAGCTTAGAAGAACAGGGTGGTGATTCACCCCTCCACTTT. As protein: CASSLEEQGGDSPLHF.